This is a list of T cell receptor beta chains from one sample in a study of shared clonotypes between healthy human individuals. Here immunoSEQ multiplex PCR was the method, and the copy in TCRdb shows in-frame clones only, minus some. The sample includes some 1,100,000 clones, 75% to 80% of them seen just once. Sequenced input: memory CD4+ T cells from PBMCs. The receptor set was obtained from a man between 18 and 29 years old in good health. Some clones in this sample may be carry-over from other donors' samples. CDR3s include the opening cysteine and the closing phenylalanine or tryptophan. Fields, in order: D gene, V gene, clone size, J gene, CDR3 DNA, CDR3 protein. The D gene is left open where the match is weak. Not all rows give a size; the values are once, few, many and, for expanded clones, a class.

>-|TRBV6-1|-|TRBJ2-3
TGTGCCAGCACTCCAGGACCACGTACGCAGTATTTT
CASTPGPRTQYF
>TRBD2|TRBV5-6|few|TRBJ2-5
TGTGCCAGCAGCTCGATACTTGCGGGAGGAAGGACCCAGTACTTC
CASSSILAGGRTQYF
>-|TRBV5-1|-|TRBJ2-7
TGCGCCAGCAGCTTGGCGATCCTAGCGTACGAGCAGTACTTC
CASSLAILAYEQYF
>-|TRBV28|-|TRBJ2-7
TGTGCCAGCAGGCCCGGGCCAACTCCCTACGAGCAGTACTTC
CASRPGPTPYEQYF
>-|TRBV11-2|-|TRBJ2-1
TGTGCCAGCAGCTCCGAAGGCCCCTCCTACAATGAGCAGTTCTTC
CASSSEGPSYNEQFF
>-|TRBV5-8|-|TRBJ2-7
TGTGCCAGCAGCTCCTGGGGGGACAGTTACGAGCAGTACTTC
CASSSWGDSYEQYF
>TRBD2|TRBV4-3|-|TRBJ2-3
TGCGCCAGCAGCCAAGCGGGACTAGCGGGAAGCACAGATACGCAGTATTTT
CASSQAGLAGSTDTQYF
>-|TRBV27|-|TRBJ1-2
TGTGCCAGCAGTTTTGGGCCCTCCCTTTATGGCTACACCTTC
CASSFGPSLYGYTF
>TRBD1|TRBV6-5|-|TRBJ1-2
TGTGCCAGCAGTCCCCTCGGGACAGCGAACTATGGCTACACCTTC
CASSPLGTANYGYTF
>TRBD1|TRBV7-3|-|TRBJ2-7
TGTGCCAGCAGCTTAACGGGGACAGTCTCCTACGAGCAGTACTTC
CASSLTGTVSYEQYF
>TRBD2|TRBV5-5|-|TRBJ2-7
TGTGCCAGCAGCTTTTCCCGGGAGGGCTTCTACGAGCAGTACTTC
CASSFSREGFYEQYF
>-|TRBV7-2|-|TRBJ2-7
TGTGCCAGCAGCTTAGTGCGGGACTCCTACGAGCAGTACTTC
CASSLVRDSYEQYF
>TRBD1|TRBV7-9|-|TRBJ1-1
TGTGCCAGCAGCTTAGGACAGGGGGCGACTGAAGCTTTCTTT
CASSLGQGATEAFF
>-|TRBV19|many|TRBJ1-4
TGTGCCAGTAGTAATAGCCCCCGGGGTCAGGAAAAACTGTTTTTT
CASSNSPRGQEKLFF
>-|TRBV19|-|TRBJ1-2
TGTGCCAGTAAAAATCCGCAATTATTCTATGGCTACACCTTC
CASKNPQLFYGYTF
>TRBD1|TRBV19|-|TRBJ1-2
TGTGCCAGTAGTGCCCCCGGACAGGGGGACTATGGCTACACCTTC
CASSAPGQGDYGYTF
>-|TRBV9|-|TRBJ2-3
TGTGCCAGCAGCGCCTACCCCGGACGGAATGAGGCGCAGTATTTT
CASSAYPGRNEAQYF
>-|TRBV5-1|-|TRBJ1-1
TGCGCCAGCAGCCCCGACAGGTGGGCTGAAGCTTTCTTT
CASSPDRWAEAFF
>-|TRBV28|-|TRBJ2-7
TGTGCCAGCAGTTTCGGGGGAGAGAGCTCCTACGAGCAGTACTTC
CASSFGGESSYEQYF
>-|TRBV5-4|-|TRBJ2-2
TGTGCCAGCAGCTTGCCGAAGTCCGAAACCGGGGAGCTGTTTTTT
CASSLPKSETGELFF
>-|TRBV29-1|-|TRBJ2-2
TGCAGCGTTTATTCAGCGACCACGAACACCGGGGAGCTGTTTTTT
CSVYSATTNTGELFF
>-|TRBV7-2|-|TRBJ2-7
TGTGCCAGCAGCTTATACCCCCCCTACGAGCAGTACTTC
CASSLYPPYEQYF
>TRBD1|TRBV5-8|-|TRBJ1-5
TGTGCCAGCAGCTTGCATCGGACAGGGGTTATACATCAGCCCCAGCATTTT
CASSLHRTGVIHQPQHF
>-|TRBV2|once|TRBJ2-3
TGTGCCAGCAGTGCCCCCCTCCCCACAGATACGCAGTATTTT
CASSAPLPTDTQYF
>-|TRBV6-5|-|TRBJ2-7
TGTGCCAGCAGTCGATCTAGCGCAGCCTACTACGAGCAGTACTTC
CASSRSSAAYYEQYF
>-|TRBV19|-|TRBJ2-3
TGTGCCACCCAAGCAGGGACCACAGATACGCAGTATTTT
CATQAGTTDTQYF
>TRBD1|TRBV4-3|-|TRBJ2-3
TGCGCCAGCAGCCAACAGGGGGCGGATACGCAGTATTTT
CASSQQGADTQYF
>-|TRBV7-3|-|TRBJ2-7
TGTGCCAGCAGCTTATGGGACCGGGACTACGAGCAGTACTTC
CASSLWDRDYEQYF
>-|TRBV5-1|-|TRBJ2-2
TGCGCCAGCAGCTTGGAGGGTAGAACCGGGGAGCTGTTTTTT
CASSLEGRTGELFF
>-|TRBV18|-|TRBJ1-4
TGTGCCAGCTCACCATGGACAGCAACTAATGAAAAACTGTTTTTT
CASSPWTATNEKLFF
>-|TRBV18|-|TRBJ1-4
TGTGCCAGCTCCCCCAATCGGGCTAATGAAAAACTGTTTTTT
CASSPNRANEKLFF
>-|TRBV7-2|-|TRBJ1-4
TGTGCCAGCAGCTTAGGAGGTTCGATAGAAAAACTGTTTTTT
CASSLGGSIEKLFF
>-|TRBV2|-|TRBJ1-1
TGTGCCAGCAGCGTACTTGTGCCGATGAACACTGAAGCTTTCTTT
CASSVLVPMNTEAFF
>-|TRBV5-1|-|TRBJ2-7
TGCGCCAGCAGCTTTGCGACGGAAGCCTACGAGCAGTACTTC
CASSFATEAYEQYF
>-|TRBV18|-|TRBJ2-3
TGTGCCAGCTCCCCCGGGGGCGGGAGAGATACGCAGTATTTT
CASSPGGGRDTQYF
>-|TRBV7-6|-|TRBJ2-5
TGTGCCAGCAGCCTGGGGCGGAGTACATGGGCACAAGAGACCCAGTACTTC
CASSLGRSTWAQETQYF
>-|TRBV18|few|TRBJ1-5
TGTGCCAGCTCAGCCGATGATGGGGGGTCCCAGCATTTT
CASSADDGGSQHF